What follows is one T cell receptor (beta chain) and its context. Germline CDR1 and CDR2: MNHNS and SASEGT. J was trimmed by 8 bases and V by 2 bases; bases with no gene match: 9. The CDR3 contains 16 residues. Here immunoSEQ multiplex PCR was the method, and the copy in TCRdb shows in-frame clones only, minus some. The sample contains 95,000 or so clones, roughly four fifths of which appear only once. The record originates from a study of CD8 T cell repertoires and HIV-1 epitope variants. Study at large: T cells were stimulated with Twenty-five Gag and Nef peptides separately.

The chain joins TRBV6-1 to TRBJ2-1; 10 bases agree with TRBD1. This TCR derives from a male donor with HIV. Sequenced material: uncultured baseline CD8+ T cells from peripheral blood mononuclear cells (PBMCs). CDR3 amino acids: CASSEMGTGASHEQFF. For the CDR3, the DNA is TGTGCCAGCAGTGAAATGGGGACAGGGGCATCGCATGAGCAGTTCTTC.